The rows below give T cell receptor beta chains drawn from one sample of a study of shared clonotypes between healthy human individuals. Sequencing used immunoSEQ multiplex PCR; TCRdb keeps in-frame clones, though not all of them. The repertoire holds millions of clones, with approximately 95% as singletons. Sequencing was performed on naive CD4+ T cells sorted from blood. Source of these receptors: a man younger than 30 in good health. The CDR3 runs from the conserved cysteine through the conserved F or W.

j_call	v_call	cdr3_aa
TRBJ1-3	TRBV28	CASSRAGARGNTIYF
TRBJ2-3	TRBV2	CASNFGGTDTQYF
TRBJ2-2	TRBV28	CASSPLTVNTGELFF
TRBJ2-2	TRBV10-3	CAIRVGQGPTGELFF
TRBJ1-1	TRBV29-1	CSVVRSLNTEAFF
TRBJ1-1	TRBV28	CASNLPGQGLTEAFF
TRBJ2-5	TRBV9	CASSVGGRASGEETQYF
TRBJ1-2	TRBV18	CASSSTGWSYGYTF
TRBJ1-4	TRBV6-5	CASSFGQGGEKLFF
TRBJ1-1	TRBV7-8	CASSIWDRQNTEAFF
TRBJ2-7	TRBV5-4	CASSQDGYEQYF
TRBJ1-3	TRBV2	CASSQGGGVGNTIYF
TRBJ2-3	TRBV4-3	CASSPQGPTMTDTQYF
TRBJ2-1	TRBV11-3	CASSLGTDPYNEQFF
TRBJ2-7	TRBV7-2	CASSPSGRSSYEQYF
TRBJ2-1	TRBV5-1	CASSPQTSGIEQFF
TRBJ2-5	TRBV5-4	CASSQSGSQETQYF
TRBJ2-3	TRBV30	CAWSPDWGDTQYF
TRBJ2-1	TRBV6-1	CASSRTPALYNEQFF
TRBJ1-1	TRBV7-8	CASSLGQGDTEAFF
TRBJ2-7	TRBV5-1	CASSLDWDIRNEQYF
TRBJ2-1	TRBV2	CASKKDTHNEQFF
TRBJ2-3	TRBV6-5	CAIGESTDTQYF
TRBJ2-7	TRBV5-1	CASSFTSGSSYEQYF
TRBJ2-7	TRBV6-1	CASSSRAYEQYF
TRBJ2-1	TRBV2	CASSTAGRQFF
TRBJ2-4	TRBV6-5	CASSSTGGIQYF
TRBJ2-7	TRBV7-9	CASSGPYEQYF
TRBJ2-2	TRBV10-3	CAINGGATGELFF